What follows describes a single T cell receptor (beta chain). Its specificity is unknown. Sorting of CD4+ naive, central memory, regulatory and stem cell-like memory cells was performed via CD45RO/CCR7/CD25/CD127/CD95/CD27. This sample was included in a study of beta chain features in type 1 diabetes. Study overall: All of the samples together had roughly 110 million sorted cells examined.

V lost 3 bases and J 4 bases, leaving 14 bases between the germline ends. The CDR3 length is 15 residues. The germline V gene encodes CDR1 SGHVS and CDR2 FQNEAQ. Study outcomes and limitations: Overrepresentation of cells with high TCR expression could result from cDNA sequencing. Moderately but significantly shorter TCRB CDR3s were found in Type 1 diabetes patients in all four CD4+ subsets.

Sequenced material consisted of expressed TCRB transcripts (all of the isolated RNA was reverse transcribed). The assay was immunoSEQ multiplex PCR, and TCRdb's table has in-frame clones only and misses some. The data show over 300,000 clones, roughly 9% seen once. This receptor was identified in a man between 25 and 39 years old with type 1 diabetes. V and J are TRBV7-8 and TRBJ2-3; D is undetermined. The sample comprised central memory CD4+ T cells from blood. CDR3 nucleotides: TGTGCCAGCAGCTTGACGCCGGATATTTCAGATACGCAGTATTTT. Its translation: CASSLTPDISDTQYF.